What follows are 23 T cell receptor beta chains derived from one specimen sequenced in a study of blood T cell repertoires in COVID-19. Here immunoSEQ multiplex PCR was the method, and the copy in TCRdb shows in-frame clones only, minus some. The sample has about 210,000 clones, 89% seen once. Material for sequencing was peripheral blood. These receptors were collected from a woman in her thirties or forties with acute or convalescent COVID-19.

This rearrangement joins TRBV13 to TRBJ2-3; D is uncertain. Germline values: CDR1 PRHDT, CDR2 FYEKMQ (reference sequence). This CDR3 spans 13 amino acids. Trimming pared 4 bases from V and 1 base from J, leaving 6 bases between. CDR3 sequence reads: CASSSRGTDTQYF. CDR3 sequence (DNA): TGTGCCAGCAGCTCCCGTGGCACAGATACGCAGTATTTT.

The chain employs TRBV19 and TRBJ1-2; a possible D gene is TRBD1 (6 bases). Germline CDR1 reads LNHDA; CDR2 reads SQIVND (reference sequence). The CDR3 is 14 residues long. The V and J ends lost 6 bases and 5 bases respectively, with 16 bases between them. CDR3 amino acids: CASSQGPLRYGYTF. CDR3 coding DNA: TGTGCCAGTAGCCAGGGGCCCCTCCGGTATGGCTACACCTTC.

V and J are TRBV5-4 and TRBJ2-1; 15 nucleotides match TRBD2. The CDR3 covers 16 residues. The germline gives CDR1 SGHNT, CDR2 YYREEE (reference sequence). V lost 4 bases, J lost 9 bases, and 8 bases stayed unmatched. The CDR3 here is CASSARTSGGAGEQFF. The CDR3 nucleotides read TGTGCCAGCAGCGCCAGGACTAGCGGGGGGGCCGGTGAGCAGTTCTTC.

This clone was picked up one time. The DNA of the CDR3 is TGTGCCAGCAGCTTTACTAGCGGGGAACACACAGATACGCAGTATTTT. The encoded protein is CASSFTSGEHTDTQYF. V is TRBV7-6 and J is TRBJ2-3, with 10 bases identical to TRBD2. V gave up 3 bases and J gave up 2 bases; unmatched junction bases: 5. The germline V gene has CDR1 SGHVS and CDR2 FNYEAQ. The CDR3 totals 16 residues.

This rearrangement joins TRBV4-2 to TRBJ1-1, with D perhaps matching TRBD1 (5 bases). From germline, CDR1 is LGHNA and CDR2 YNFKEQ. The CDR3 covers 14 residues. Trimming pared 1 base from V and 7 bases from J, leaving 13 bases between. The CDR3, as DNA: TGTGCCAGCAGCCAAGGGGGAGGGGCGGGTGAAGCTTTCTTT. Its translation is CASSQGGGAGEAFF.

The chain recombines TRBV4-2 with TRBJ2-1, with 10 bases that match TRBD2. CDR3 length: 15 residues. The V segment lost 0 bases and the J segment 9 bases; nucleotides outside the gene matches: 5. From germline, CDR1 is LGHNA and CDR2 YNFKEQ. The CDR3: CASSQEESGGAEQFF. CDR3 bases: TGTGCCAGCAGCCAAGAAGAGAGCGGGGGGGCTGAGCAGTTCTTC.

The CDR3 protein is CASSMVLASGGRNEQFF. As DNA, the CDR3 is TGTGCCAGTAGTATGGTCCTGGCTAGCGGGGGGAGGAATGAGCAGTTCTTC. J is TRBJ2-1 and V is TRBV19, with 11 bases lining up with TRBD2. This CDR3 region has 17 residues. V shed 3 bases, J shed 7 bases, and the junction held 11 bases outside the gene matches. Germline CDR1 reads LNHDA; CDR2 reads SQIVND (reference sequence). The full variable domain, its missing parts supplied by reference TRBV19 and TRBJ2-1, is DGGITQSPKYLFRKEGQNVTLSCEQNLNHDAMYWYRQDPGQGLRLIYYSQIVNDFQKGDIAEGYSVSREKKESFPLTVTSAQKNPTAFYLCASSMVLASGGRNEQFFGPGTRLTVL.

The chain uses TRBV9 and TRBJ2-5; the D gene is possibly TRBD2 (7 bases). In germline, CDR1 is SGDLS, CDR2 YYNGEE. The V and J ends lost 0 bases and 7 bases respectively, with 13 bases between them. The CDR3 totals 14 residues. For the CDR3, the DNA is TGTGCCAGCAGCGTAGGAGTGGGGGGGCCGACCCAGTACTTC. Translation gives CASSVGVGGPTQYF.

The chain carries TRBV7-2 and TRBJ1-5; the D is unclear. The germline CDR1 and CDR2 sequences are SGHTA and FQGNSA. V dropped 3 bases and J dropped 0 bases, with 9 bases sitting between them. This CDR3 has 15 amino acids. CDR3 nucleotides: TGTGCCAGCAGCTTCAACCCTAGTAGCAATCAGCCCCAGCATTTT. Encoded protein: CASSFNPSSNQPQHF.

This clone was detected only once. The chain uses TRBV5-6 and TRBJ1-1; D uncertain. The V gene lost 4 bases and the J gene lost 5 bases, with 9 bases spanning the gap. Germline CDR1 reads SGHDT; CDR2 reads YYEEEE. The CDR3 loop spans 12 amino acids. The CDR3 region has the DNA TGTGCCAGCAGCACCGTCAGAACTGAAGCTTTCTTT. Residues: CASSTVRTEAFF. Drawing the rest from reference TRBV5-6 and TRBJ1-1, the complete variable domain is DAGVTQSPTHLIKTRGQQVTLRCSPKSGHDTVSWYQQALGQGPQFIFQYYEEEERQRGNFPDRFSGHQFPNYSSELNVNALLLGDSALYLCASSTVRTEAFFGQGTRLTVV.

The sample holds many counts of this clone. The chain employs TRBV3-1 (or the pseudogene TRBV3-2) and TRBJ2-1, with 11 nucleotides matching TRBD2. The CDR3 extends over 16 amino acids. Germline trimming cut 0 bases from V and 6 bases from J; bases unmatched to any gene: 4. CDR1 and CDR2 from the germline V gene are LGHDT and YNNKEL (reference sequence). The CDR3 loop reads CASSQEGGTSGNEQFF. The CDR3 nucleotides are TGTGCCAGCAGCCAAGAGGGCGGGACTAGCGGCAATGAGCAGTTCTTC.

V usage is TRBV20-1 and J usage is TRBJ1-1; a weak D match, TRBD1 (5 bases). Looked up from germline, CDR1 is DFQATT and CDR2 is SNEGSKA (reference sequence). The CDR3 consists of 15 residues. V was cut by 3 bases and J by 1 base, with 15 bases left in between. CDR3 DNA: TGCAGTGCTAGTGCGGGGGATGCCTGGAACACTGAAGCTTTCTTT. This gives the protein CSASAGDAWNTEAFF.

CDR3 DNA sequence: TGTGCCAGCAGCGTGGGACAGGGATCCCCACCTAGCTATGGCTACACCTTC. Amino acid sequence: CASSVGQGSPPSYGYTF. V usage is TRBV9 and J usage is TRBJ1-2; 9 bases agree with TRBD1. V lost 2 bases to trimming and J lost 4 bases; unmatched junction nucleotides: 12. The CDR3 runs 17 residues. Germline V lookup: CDR1 SGDLS, CDR2 YYNGEE.

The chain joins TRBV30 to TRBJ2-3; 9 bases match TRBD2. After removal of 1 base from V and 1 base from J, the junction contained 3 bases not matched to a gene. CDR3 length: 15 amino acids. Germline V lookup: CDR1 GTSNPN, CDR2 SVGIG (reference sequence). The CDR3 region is CAWSGGGGGTDTQYF. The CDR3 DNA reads TGTGCCTGGAGTGGTGGCGGGGGGGGCACAGATACGCAGTATTTT. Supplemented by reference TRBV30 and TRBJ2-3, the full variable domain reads SQTIHQWPATLVQPVGSPLSLECTVEGTSNPNLYWYRQAAGRGLQLLFYSVGIGQISSEVPQNLSASRPQDRQFILSSKKLLLSDSGFYLCAWSGGGGGTDTQYFGPGTRLTVL.

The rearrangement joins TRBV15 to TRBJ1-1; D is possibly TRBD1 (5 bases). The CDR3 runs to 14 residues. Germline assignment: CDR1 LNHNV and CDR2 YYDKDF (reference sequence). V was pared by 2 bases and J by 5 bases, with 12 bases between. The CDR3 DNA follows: TGTGCCACCAGCAGACTGCGGGGCGGGACTGAAGCTTTCTTT. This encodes CATSRLRGGTEAFF.

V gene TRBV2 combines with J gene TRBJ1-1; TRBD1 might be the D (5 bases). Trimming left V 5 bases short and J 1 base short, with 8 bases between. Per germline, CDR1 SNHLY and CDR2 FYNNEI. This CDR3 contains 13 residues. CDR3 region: CASSPTENTEAFF. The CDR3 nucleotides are TGTGCCAGCAGTCCGACAGAGAACACTGAAGCTTTCTTT. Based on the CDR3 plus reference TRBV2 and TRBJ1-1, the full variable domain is EPEVTQTPSHQVTQMGQEVILRCVPISNHLYFYWYRQILGQKVEFLVSFYNNEISEKSEIFDDQFSVERPDGSNFTLKIRSTKLEDSAMYFCASSPTENTEAFFGQGTRLTVV.

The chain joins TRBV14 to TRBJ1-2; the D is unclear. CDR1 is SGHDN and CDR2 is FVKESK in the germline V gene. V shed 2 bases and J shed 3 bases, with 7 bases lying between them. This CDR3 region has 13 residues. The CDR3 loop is CASSQFPDYGYTF. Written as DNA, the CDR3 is TGTGCCAGCAGCCAATTCCCAGACTATGGCTACACCTTC.

The CDR3 reads CASSQDPGGGYGYTF. For the CDR3, the DNA is TGCGCCAGCAGCCAAGACCCGGGGGGGGGCTATGGCTACACCTTC. The V gene is TRBV4-1, the J gene TRBJ1-2, with TRBD1 as a possible D gene (5 bases). The germline gives CDR1 MGHRA, CDR2 YSYEKL. The CDR3 runs to 15 residues. The V gene lost 0 bases and the J gene lost 4 bases, with 12 bases spanning the gap.

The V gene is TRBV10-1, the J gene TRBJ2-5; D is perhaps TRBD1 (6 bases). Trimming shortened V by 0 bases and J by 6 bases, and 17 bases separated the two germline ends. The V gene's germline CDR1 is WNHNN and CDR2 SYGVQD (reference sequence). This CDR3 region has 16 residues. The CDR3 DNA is TGCGCCAGCAGTGAGTCGGGGGCAGGGACGTTCCAGACCCAGTACTTC. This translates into CASSESGAGTFQTQYF.

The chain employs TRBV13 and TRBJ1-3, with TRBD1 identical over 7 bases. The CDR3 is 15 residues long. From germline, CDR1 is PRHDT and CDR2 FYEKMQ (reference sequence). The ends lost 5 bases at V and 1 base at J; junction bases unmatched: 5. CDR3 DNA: TGTGCCAGCAGCCCTGAGGGGGCATCTGGAAACACCATATATTTT. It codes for CASSPEGASGNTIYF.

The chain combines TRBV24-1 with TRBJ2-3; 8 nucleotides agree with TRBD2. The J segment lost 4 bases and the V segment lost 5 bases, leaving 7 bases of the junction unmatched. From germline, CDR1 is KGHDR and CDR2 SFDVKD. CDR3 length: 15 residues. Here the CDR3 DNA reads TGTGCCACCAGTGTCTCCGGGAGGGGGGCAGATACGCAGTATTTT. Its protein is CATSVSGRGADTQYF.

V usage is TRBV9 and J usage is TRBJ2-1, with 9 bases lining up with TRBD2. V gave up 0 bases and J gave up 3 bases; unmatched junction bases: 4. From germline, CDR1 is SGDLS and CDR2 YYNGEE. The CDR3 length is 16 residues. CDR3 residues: CASSVGTSGYYNEQFF. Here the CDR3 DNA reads TGTGCCAGCAGCGTAGGAACTAGCGGGTACTACAATGAGCAGTTCTTC.

CDR3: CASSEARGKNIQYF. The CDR3 nucleotides are TGTGCCAGCAGTGAAGCTAGAGGAAAAAACATTCAGTACTTC. The V and J genes are TRBV2 and TRBJ2-4; no firm D call. From germline, CDR1 is SNHLY and CDR2 FYNNEI. V shed 0 bases and J shed 4 bases, with 7 bases lying between them. The CDR3 contains 14 residues.